The clone carrying this T cell receptor beta chain came up a few times. Its antigen is currently unknown. The J segment lost 5 bases and the V segment lost 5 bases, leaving 5 bases of the junction unmatched. This CDR3 region has 14 residues. This entry belongs to a study of CD8 T cells in ankylosing spondylitis. In making TCR beta libraries, quantitative 5'-RACE with molecular barcodes was used. TCRdb passed the 5' RACE reads through MiXCR, listing each CDR3 protein once. The sample holds approximately 300,000 distinct CDR3 sequences, 20% seen once. Notes on the study in general: As for the disease-linked clones, they showed a CD8+ phenotype and occurred at relatively low frequencies in peripheral blood. There was reportedly significant enrichment of clones that were disease-linked in matched ankylosing spondylitis synovial fluid. Ankylosing spondylitis blood appeared to be characterized by a TCR beta motif of under 10 highly homologous variants.

The V gene is TRBV12-3 or TRBV12-4, the J gene TRBJ1-2; TRBD1 matches at 10 bases. Sequencing used blood, either unsorted or a sorted T cell fraction (not recorded which). The sequence derives from a male donor with ankylosing spondylitis or in good health (not recorded which). The CDR3 here is CASSTGTGAYGYTF. Written as DNA, the CDR3 is TGTGCCAGCAGTACCGGGACAGGGGCATATGGCTACACCTTC.